The next 32 T cell receptor beta chains were all read from a single sample in a study of blood T cell repertoires in COVID-19. Clones were read by immunoSEQ multiplex PCR, and TCRdb kept only the in-frame ones, dropping some. Of 300,000 to 350,000 clones in the sample, approximately 85% are singletons; the top ten hold roughly 2%. The source material was PBMCs or T cells enriched from blood (not recorded which). These receptors all stem from a man between 25 and 39 years old who had recovered from COVID-19.

This chain uses TRBV19 with TRBJ1-6; maybe TRBD1 (5 bases). The V end was cut by 7 bases, the J end by 6 bases, with 22 bases between. The germline gives CDR1 LNHDA, CDR2 SQIVND (reference sequence). This CDR3 comprises 17 residues. CDR3 nucleotide sequence: TGTGCCAGTATGCCCACCATGGGGGGAATTGTTAATTCACCCCTCCACTTT. Translated: CASMPTMGGIVNSPLHF.

V is TRBV30 and J is TRBJ1-2, with a tentative D call TRBD1 (5 bases). The germline gives CDR1 GTSNPN, CDR2 SVGIG (reference sequence). The V end was cut by 7 bases, the J end by 14 bases, with 11 bases between. This CDR3 spans 8 amino acids. The CDR3 is CASRGGTF. As DNA, the CDR3 is TGTGCCTCACGCGGGGGTACCTTC.

The chain couples TRBV6-5 to TRBJ1-2, with unresolved D. The V gene lost 0 bases and the J gene lost 8 bases, with 7 bases spanning the gap. Germline V gene data show CDR1 as MNHEY and CDR2 as SVGAGI. CDR3 size: 12 residues. CDR3 bases: TGTGCCAGCAGTTACTCTTCCGGGGGCTACACCTTC. Translation gives CASSYSSGGYTF.

J is TRBJ2-5 and V is TRBV2; D might be TRBD2 (6 bases). Trimming removed 3 bases at V and 5 bases at J, with 10 bases between. Germline V lookup: CDR1 SNHLY, CDR2 FYNNEI. The CDR3 contains 13 residues. The CDR3 DNA follows: TGTGCCAGCAGTGACGTGGCGGGGGAGACCCAGTACTTC. Translation gives CASSDVAGETQYF.

This clone was found once. The chain links TRBV2 to TRBJ2-3; no clear D. The V and J ends lost 3 bases and 6 bases respectively, with 4 bases between them. The germline gives CDR1 SNHLY, CDR2 FYNNEI. This CDR3 is 11 amino acids long. CDR3 coding DNA: TGTGCCAGCAGTGAGTATGATACGCAGTATTTT. Translating gives CASSEYDTQYF. Using reference TRBV2 and TRBJ2-3 for the parts outside the CDR3, the full variable domain is EPEVTQTPSHQVTQMGQEVILRCVPISNHLYFYWYRQILGQKVEFLVSFYNNEISEKSEIFDDQFSVERPDGSNFTLKIRSTKLEDSAMYFCASSEYDTQYFGPGTRLTVL.

The gene calls are TRBV13 and TRBJ1-2; TRBD1 might be the D (6 bases). Germline CDR1 reads PRHDT; CDR2 reads FYEKMQ (reference sequence). The CDR3 is 13 residues long. The V end was cut by 4 bases, the J end by 4 bases, with 10 bases between. CDR3 sequence reads: CASSSQGPYGYTF. CDR3 sequence (DNA): TGTGCCAGCAGCTCACAGGGTCCCTATGGCTACACCTTC. Together with reference TRBV13 and TRBJ1-2, the CDR3 gives the full variable domain: AAGVIQSPRHLIKEKRETATLKCYPIPRHDTVYWYQQGPGQDPQFLISFYEKMQSDKGSIPDRFSAQQFSDYHSELNMSSLELGDSALYFCASSSQGPYGYTFGSGTRLTVV.

This clone was seen just once. The chain is built from TRBV4-1 and TRBJ1-5; the match to TRBD1 covers 10 bases. The CDR3 runs to 19 residues. Germline V CDR1 and CDR2: MGHRA, YSYEKL. The trim removed 4 bases at V and 2 bases at J, leaving 14 bases unmatched. CDR3 residues: CASSPRGDRGRRGNQPQHF. CDR3 nucleotides: TGCGCCAGCAGCCCAAGGGGAGACAGGGGGCGCCGGGGCAATCAGCCCCAGCATTTT.

This clone was picked up one time. The CDR3 is CASSVTGVGEQYF. The CDR3 nucleotides read TGTGCCAGCAGCGTAACAGGGGTTGGTGAGCAGTACTTC. V and J are TRBV11-3 and TRBJ2-7; 7 positions match TRBD1. Trimming cost V 5 bases and J 7 bases; bases outside gene matches: 8. Germline V CDR1 and CDR2: SGHNT, YENEEA. The CDR3 is made up of 13 amino acids.

As for this clone: At the DNA level, this CDR3 is encoded by other sequences in the same sample as well. The chain couples TRBV3-1 (or the pseudogene TRBV3-2) to TRBJ1-6; D ambiguous. V was clipped by 1 base and J by 9 bases, with 10 bases between them. Germline V lookup: CDR1 LGHDT, CDR2 YNNKEL (reference sequence). This CDR3 has 14 amino acids. The CDR3 nucleotides read TGTGCCAGCAGCCAAGGGGCCGGTGGTTCACCCCTCCACTTT. Encoded protein: CASSQGAGGSPLHF.

The V call is TRBV27, the J call TRBJ1-4; 7 bases fit TRBD1. This CDR3 comprises 20 residues. Germline assignment: CDR1 MNHEY and CDR2 SMNVEV (reference sequence). V dropped 5 bases and J dropped 2; count of bases not matched to a gene: 20. The CDR3 is CASSPGTASPLPYTNEKLFF. The CDR3 DNA reads as TGTGCCAGCAGTCCCGGGACAGCCTCCCCCCTACCTTATACTAATGAAAAACTGTTTTTT.

The V gene is TRBV2, the J gene TRBJ1-2, with a weak D call TRBD1 (5 bases). Germline CDR1 SNHLY, CDR2 FYNNEI. Trimming pared 7 bases from V and 4 bases from J, leaving 13 bases between. The CDR3 contains 13 residues. As DNA, the CDR3 is TGTGCCAGCACTCCTCAGGGCGGCTATGGCTACACCTTC. Its protein is CASTPQGGYGYTF.

This rearrangement joins TRBV29-1 to TRBJ1-5; D gene uncertain. This CDR3 has 14 residues. V lost 6 bases and J 2 bases, leaving 14 bases between the germline ends. Germline CDR1 and CDR2: SQVTM and ANQGSEA. The CDR3 DNA reads TGCAGCGTCCAGGAAGGCCACCGCAATCAGCCCCAGCATTTT. Its protein product is CSVQEGHRNQPQHF.

The chain joins TRBV4-3 to TRBJ1-4; D gene uncertain. With 1 base removed from V and 3 bases from J, the gap between germline ends came to 9 bases. The CDR3 spans 15 residues. Germline loops: CDR1 LGHNA, CDR2 YSLEER. The CDR3 DNA follows: TGCGCCAGCAGCCAAGTCTGGAGCCCTAATGAAAAACTGTTTTTT. This sequence encodes CASSQVWSPNEKLFF.

The chain couples TRBV3-1 (or the pseudogene TRBV3-2) to TRBJ1-2, with D perhaps TRBD1 (5 bases). Germline CDR1 reads LGHDT; CDR2 reads YNNKEL (reference sequence). The CDR3 is 14 residues long. Trimming stripped 1 base from V and 10 bases from J, with 16 bases between. CDR3 protein: CASSQGNKDTAYTF. The CDR3 nucleotides read TGTGCCAGCAGCCAAGGGAACAAGGACACAGCCTACACCTTC.

The V and J genes are TRBV19 and TRBJ2-2, with D unresolved. The CDR3 loop spans 13 amino acids. Germline V gene lookup returns CDR1 LNHDA and CDR2 SQIVND (reference sequence). V lost 4 bases, J lost 5 bases, and 8 bases lay in between. CDR3 DNA: TGTGCCAGTAGTAACTATAAGACCGGGGAGCTGTTTTTT. Its protein is CASSNYKTGELFF.

The J gene is TRBJ2-4, the V gene TRBV4-1; D gene uncertain. Germline lookup yields CDR1 MGHRA and CDR2 YSYEKL. V lost 2 bases to trimming and J lost 1 base, with 15 bases between them. This CDR3 has 17 amino acids. In nucleotides, the CDR3 is TGCGCCAGCAGCCAACTAAGCCCATCTCGGGCCAAAAACATTCAGTACTTC. It is translated as CASSQLSPSRAKNIQYF.

The chain joins TRBV10-3 to TRBJ1-1; D gene unclear. The CDR3 extends over 12 amino acids. Germline V gives CDR1 ENHRY, CDR2 SYGVKD. Trimming pared 6 bases from V and 4 bases from J, leaving 9 bases between. The CDR3 DNA follows: TGTGCCATCAGAGCGGATGTCACTGAAGCTTTCTTT. Translating gives CAIRADVTEAFF.

This chain uses TRBV11-2 with TRBJ1-6, with 8 positions matching TRBD1. This CDR3 spans 15 amino acids. J was trimmed by 6 bases and V by 5 bases; bases with no gene match: 6. Germline V CDR1 and CDR2: SGHAT, FQNNGV. The CDR3 here is CASSMGGQANSPLHF. DNA of the CDR3: TGTGCCAGCAGCATGGGGGGACAGGCTAATTCACCCCTCCACTTT. Using reference TRBV11-2 and TRBJ1-6 for the parts outside the CDR3, the full variable domain is EAGVAQSPRYKIIEKRQSVAFWCNPISGHATLYWYQQILGQGPKLLIQFQNNGVVDDSQLPKDRFSAERLKGVDSTLKIQPAKLEDSAVYLCASSMGGQANSPLHFGNGTRLTVT.

The chain combines TRBV7-2 with TRBJ1-1; D is unresolved. V was trimmed by 5 bases and J by 4 bases, leaving 23 bases between them. CDR1 is SGHTA, CDR2 FQGNSA, per germline. The CDR3 has 17 amino acids. DNA for the CDR3: TGTGCCAGCAGCCCAGGTCGAGGGCGTCTCGGATCCACTGAAGCTTTCTTT. As protein: CASSPGRGRLGSTEAFF.

This clone occurred once. The V call is TRBV19, the J call TRBJ2-2; 8 bases line up with TRBD1. The CDR3 sequence is 18 residues long. CDR1 LNHDA and CDR2 SQIVND come from the germline V gene (reference sequence). V gave up 6 bases and J gave up 0 bases; unmatched junction bases: 12. The CDR3: CASRPYPGQGSNTGELFF. The CDR3 coding sequence is TGTGCCAGTAGACCCTACCCCGGACAGGGATCGAACACCGGGGAGCTGTTTTTT.

The V and J genes are TRBV6-5 and TRBJ1-2; TRBD1 is a possible D gene (6 bases). This CDR3 has 15 amino acids. V was cut by 6 bases and J by 4 bases, with 18 bases left in between. The V gene's germline CDR1 is MNHEY and CDR2 SVGAGI. CDR3 amino acids: CASSLGTNSVYGYTF. CDR3 sequence (DNA): TGTGCCAGCAGCTTAGGGACAAACTCTGTCTATGGCTACACCTTC.

The V call is TRBV11-2, the J call TRBJ1-2; a possible D gene is TRBD1 (5 bases). This CDR3 region has 16 residues. V was clipped by 0 bases and J by 1 base, with 12 bases between them. Germline lookup yields CDR1 SGHAT and CDR2 FQNNGV. In DNA, the CDR3 is TGTGCCAGCAGCTTAGAAGGCAGGGACTATAACTATGGCTACACCTTC. Translating gives CASSLEGRDYNYGYTF.

The chain uses TRBV3-1 (or the pseudogene TRBV3-2) and TRBJ2-5, with TRBD2 matching 12 bases. Per the germline V gene, CDR1 is LGHDT and CDR2 is YNNKEL (reference sequence). This CDR3 has 17 amino acids. Unmatched junction bases numbered 6, after V lost 0 bases and J lost 4 bases. The CDR3: CASSQEVLAGGLETQYF. DNA for the CDR3: TGTGCCAGCAGCCAAGAAGTGCTAGCGGGGGGGCTAGAGACCCAGTACTTC.

The chain recombines TRBV7-2 with TRBJ2-1; TRBD2 matches 9 bases. There are 15 residues in the CDR3. Per germline, CDR1 SGHTA and CDR2 FQGNSA. Unmatched junction bases numbered 9, after V lost 3 bases and J lost 9 bases. The CDR3 is CASSFLASGETEQFF. CDR3 nucleotide sequence: TGTGCCAGCAGCTTTTTAGCTAGCGGGGAAACTGAGCAGTTCTTC.

The chain uses TRBV5-4 and TRBJ1-5, with D perhaps matching TRBD1 (6 bases). CDR1 and CDR2 (germline): SGHNT, YYREEE (reference sequence). This CDR3 is 14 amino acids long. V lost 4 bases, J lost 3 bases, and 11 bases lay in between. In nucleotides, the CDR3 is TGTGCCAGCAGCATACAGGGTCCCAATCAGCCCCAGCATTTT. Encoded protein: CASSIQGPNQPQHF.

The chain recombines TRBV3-1 (or the pseudogene TRBV3-2) with TRBJ2-1; 9 positions match TRBD2. Germline CDR1 LGHDT, CDR2 YNNKEL (reference sequence). This CDR3 region has 16 residues. V gave up 4 bases and J gave up 6 bases; unmatched junction bases: 10. The CDR3 DNA sequence: TGTGCCAGCAGCCTCCACAGCGGGGGGCCATCCAATGAGCAGTTCTTC. This gives the protein CASSLHSGGPSNEQFF.

The table lists this clone with a count of one. The chain has TRBV6-5 and TRBJ1-1; unclear D gene. The germline CDR1 and CDR2 sequences are MNHEY and SVGAGI. This CDR3 is built from 10 residues. The V gene lost 8 bases and the J gene lost 5 bases, with 6 bases spanning the gap. The CDR3 bases are TGTGCCAGCGCGAGGACTGAAGCTTTCTTT. Its protein product is CASARTEAFF.

The chain uses TRBV4-3 and TRBJ1-5; D call uncertain. Germline V gene data show CDR1 as LGHNA and CDR2 as YSLEER. CDR3 length equals 16 residues. V lost 0 bases, J lost 5 bases, and 14 bases lay in between. The CDR3, as DNA: TGCGCCAGCAGCCAAGACGGTGGGCGGGAGGATCAGCCCCAGCATTTT. Amino acid sequence: CASSQDGGREDQPQHF.

This clone was seen only a few times. The J gene is TRBJ1-1, the V gene TRBV2; TRBD1 is a possible D gene (6 bases). Germline CDR1 SNHLY, CDR2 FYNNEI. V lost 6 bases and J lost 5, with 16 bases in between. The CDR3 runs to 14 residues. The CDR3 DNA follows: TGTGCCAGCAGCCAAGAGGGGGTCTGGACTGAAGCTTTCTTT. Amino acids: CASSQEGVWTEAFF.

This rearrangement joins TRBV7-9 to TRBJ1-1; maybe TRBD1 (5 bases). Trimming stripped 6 bases from V and 6 bases from J, with 14 bases between. The CDR3 has 13 residues. Germline V gives CDR1 SEHNR, CDR2 FQNEAQ (reference sequence). The chain's CDR3 is CASRLAQGPEAFF. The CDR3 nucleotides are TGTGCCAGCAGGTTGGCCCAGGGCCCTGAAGCTTTCTTT.

V gene TRBV6-2 or TRBV6-3 combines with J gene TRBJ2-7; D gene ambiguous. CDR3 size: 13 residues. Per the germline V gene, CDR1 is MNHEY and CDR2 is SVGEGT. V was trimmed by 2 bases and J by 0 bases, leaving 5 bases between them. The CDR3 nucleotides read TGTGCCAGCAGTTACGAGAGCTCCTACGAGCAGTACTTC. Amino acids: CASSYESSYEQYF.

The V and J genes are TRBV6-5 and TRBJ2-3; D might be TRBD1 (6 bases). The length of the CDR3 is 15 residues. V was clipped by 7 bases and J by 6 bases, with 20 bases between them. Per germline, CDR1 MNHEY and CDR2 SVGAGI. The CDR3 coding sequence is TGTGCCAGCAATCAAGGTCAGGGGTCCTTGGATACGCAGTATTTT. Amino acid sequence: CASNQGQGSLDTQYF.